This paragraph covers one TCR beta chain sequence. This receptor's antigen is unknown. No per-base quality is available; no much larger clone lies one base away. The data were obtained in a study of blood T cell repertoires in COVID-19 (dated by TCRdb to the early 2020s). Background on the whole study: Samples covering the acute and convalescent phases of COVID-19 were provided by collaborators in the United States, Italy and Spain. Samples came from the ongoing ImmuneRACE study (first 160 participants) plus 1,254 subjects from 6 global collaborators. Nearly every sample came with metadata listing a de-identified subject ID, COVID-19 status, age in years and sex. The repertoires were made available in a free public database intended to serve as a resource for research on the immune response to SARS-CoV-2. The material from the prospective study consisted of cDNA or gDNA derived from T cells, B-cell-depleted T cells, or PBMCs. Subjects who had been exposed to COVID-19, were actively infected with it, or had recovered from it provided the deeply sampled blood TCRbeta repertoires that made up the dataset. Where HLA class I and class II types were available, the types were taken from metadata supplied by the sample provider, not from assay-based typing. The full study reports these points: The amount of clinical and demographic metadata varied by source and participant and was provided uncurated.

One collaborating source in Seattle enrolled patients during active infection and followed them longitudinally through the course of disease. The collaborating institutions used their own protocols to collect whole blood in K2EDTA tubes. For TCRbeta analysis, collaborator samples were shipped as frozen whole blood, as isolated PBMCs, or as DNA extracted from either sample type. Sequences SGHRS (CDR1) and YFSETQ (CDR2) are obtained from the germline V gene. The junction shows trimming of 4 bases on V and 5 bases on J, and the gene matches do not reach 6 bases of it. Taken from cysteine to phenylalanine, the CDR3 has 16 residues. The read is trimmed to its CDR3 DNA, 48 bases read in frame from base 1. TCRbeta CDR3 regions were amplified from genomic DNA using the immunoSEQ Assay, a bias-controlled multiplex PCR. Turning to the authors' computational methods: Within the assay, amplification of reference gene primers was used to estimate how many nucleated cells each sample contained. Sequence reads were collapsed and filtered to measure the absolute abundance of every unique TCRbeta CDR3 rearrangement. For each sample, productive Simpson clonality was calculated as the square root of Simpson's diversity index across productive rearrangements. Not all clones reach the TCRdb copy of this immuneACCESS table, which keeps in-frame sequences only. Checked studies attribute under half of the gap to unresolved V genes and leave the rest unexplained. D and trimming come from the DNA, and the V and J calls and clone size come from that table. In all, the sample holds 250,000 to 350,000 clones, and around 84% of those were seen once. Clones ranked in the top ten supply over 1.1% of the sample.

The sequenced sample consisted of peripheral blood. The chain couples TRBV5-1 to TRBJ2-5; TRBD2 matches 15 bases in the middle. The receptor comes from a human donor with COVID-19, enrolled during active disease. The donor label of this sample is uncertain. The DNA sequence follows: TGCGCCAGCAGCAGGACTAGCGGGAGGGCGGGGGAGACCCAGTACTTC. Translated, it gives CASSRTSGRAGETQYF.